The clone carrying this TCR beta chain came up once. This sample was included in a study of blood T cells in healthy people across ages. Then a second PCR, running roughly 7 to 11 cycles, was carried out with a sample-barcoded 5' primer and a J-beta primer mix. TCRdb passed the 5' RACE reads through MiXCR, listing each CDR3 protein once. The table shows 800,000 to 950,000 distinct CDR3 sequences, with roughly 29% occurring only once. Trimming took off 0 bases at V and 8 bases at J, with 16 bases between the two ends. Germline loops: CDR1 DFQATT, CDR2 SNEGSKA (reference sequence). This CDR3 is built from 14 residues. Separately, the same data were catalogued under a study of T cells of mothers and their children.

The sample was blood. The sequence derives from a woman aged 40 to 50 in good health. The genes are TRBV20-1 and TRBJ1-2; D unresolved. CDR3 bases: TGCAGTGCTAGAGATTCCTCAACCACGTACGGCTACACCTTC. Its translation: CSARDSSTTYGYTF.